These 10 T cell receptor beta chains share one sample of origin, sequenced in a study of blood T cell repertoires in COVID-19. The data were produced by immunoSEQ multiplex PCR, yet TCRdb's version contains in-frame clones alone and is incomplete. The table has around 93,000 clones, roughly 82% seen once. Sequenced input: peripheral blood. These receptors all come from a man older than 75 with acute or convalescent COVID-19.

A few counts support this clone. The chain is built from TRBV18 and TRBJ2-7, with TRBD1 as a possible D gene (5 bases). Deletions cut 1 base from V and 2 bases from J, with 6 bases between. CDR1 KGHSH and CDR2 LQKENI come from the germline V gene. The CDR3 is made up of 13 amino acids. The CDR3 protein is CASSPQGTYEQYF. The DNA of the CDR3 is TGTGCCAGCTCACCACAGGGGACCTACGAGCAGTACTTC.

The chain uses TRBV9 and TRBJ1-5; perhaps TRBD1 as D (5 bases). V lost 4 bases and J lost 4, with 9 bases in between. Germline-derived CDR1 and CDR2 are SGDLS and YYNGEE. The CDR3 is 13 residues long. In DNA, the CDR3 is TGTGCCAGCAGCACAGGCCGTAATCAGCCCCAGCATTTT. Amino acid sequence: CASSTGRNQPQHF.

The rearrangement joins TRBV4-3 to TRBJ1-4, with a weak D call TRBD1 (6 bases). This CDR3 is 16 amino acids long. Germline CDR1 reads LGHNA; CDR2 reads YSLEER. Trimming took 4 bases from V and 4 from J, leaving 16 bases between them. The CDR3 DNA reads TGCGCCAGCAGCCCAGGAGGACAGCTAGTTAATGAAAAACTGTTTTTT. Its protein product is CASSPGGQLVNEKLFF.

V and J are TRBV7-9 and TRBJ1-4, with no clear D. Trimming removed 6 bases from V and 12 bases from J, with 14 bases in between. This CDR3 is built from 12 residues. In germline, CDR1 is SEHNR, CDR2 FQNEAQ (reference sequence). DNA of the CDR3: TGTGCCAGCAGTTCTTACCCTGAGGAACTGTTTTTT. The encoded protein is CASSSYPEELFF. Filled out from reference TRBV7-9 and TRBJ1-4, the complete variable domain reads DTGVSQNPRHKITKRGQNVTFRCDPISEHNRLYWYRQTLGQGPEFLTYFQNEAQLEKSRLLSDRFSAERPKGSFSTLEIQRTEQGDSAMYLCASSSYPEELFFGSGTQLSVL.

V and J are TRBV28 and TRBJ2-1; D is unresolved. The CDR3 runs to 16 residues. Trimming took off 5 bases at V and 0 bases at J, with 14 bases between the two ends. Germline CDR1 MDHEN, CDR2 SYDVKM. CDR3 loop: CASSPIGRSSYNEQFF. For the CDR3, the DNA is TGTGCCAGCAGTCCCATCGGTCGGAGCTCCTACAATGAGCAGTTCTTC.

This clone occurred a few times. The J gene is TRBJ1-1, the V gene TRBV10-1; possibly TRBD1 for D (5 bases). The CDR3 contains 12 residues. Trimming removed 5 bases at V and 8 bases at J, with 12 bases between. Germline values: CDR1 WNHNN, CDR2 SYGVQD (reference sequence). For the CDR3, the DNA is TGCGCCAGCAGTCGTGGGGGGGGAGAAGCTTTCTTT. It is translated as CASSRGGGEAFF.

The rearrangement joins TRBV5-1 to TRBJ2-7, with D perhaps matching TRBD1 (5 bases). The CDR3 consists of 15 residues. The germline V and J ends were trimmed by 3 bases and 3 bases, with 16 bases remaining between them. From germline, CDR1 is SGHRS and CDR2 YFSETQ. The CDR3 DNA follows: TGCGCCAGCAGCTGGATGCTGGGCAGGGACTACGAGCAGTACTTC. It yields the protein CASSWMLGRDYEQYF.

The J gene is TRBJ1-2, the V gene TRBV5-1, with 9 bases lining up with TRBD1. The trim removed 4 bases at V and 4 bases at J, leaving 5 bases unmatched. This CDR3 contains 14 residues. Germline loops: CDR1 SGHRS, CDR2 YFSETQ. CDR3 bases: TGCGCCAGCAGCCCCCAGGGACAGGGCTATGGCTACACCTTC. This translates into CASSPQGQGYGYTF.

The V call is TRBV28, the J call TRBJ2-7; D ambiguous. The CDR3 sequence is 14 residues long. V lost 6 bases to trimming and J lost 2 bases, with 14 bases between them. CDR1 and CDR2 from the germline V gene are MDHEN and SYDVKM. The CDR3 loop is CASSPQAPPYEQYF. The DNA of the CDR3 is TGTGCCAGCAGCCCTCAAGCCCCTCCCTACGAGCAGTACTTC.

The chain is built from TRBV11-2 and TRBJ2-6; 7 bases agree with TRBD1. This CDR3 is 16 amino acids long. The V gene's germline CDR1 is SGHAT and CDR2 FQNNGV. The V gene end was trimmed by 6 bases and the J gene end by 2 bases; junction bases not matched to a gene: 7. As DNA, the CDR3 is TGTGCCAGCAGGAAAGACAGGGACCCTGGGGCCAACGTCCTGACTTTC. Its protein is CASRKDRDPGANVLTF.